This T cell receptor beta chain was obtained from a study of beta chain features in type 1 diabetes. Study-level information: All samples combined gave roughly 100,000,000 sorted cells for examination.

This CDR3 spans 16 amino acids. The V and J ends lost 4 bases and 4 bases respectively, with 18 bases between them. Germline V lookup: CDR1 SGHRS, CDR2 YFSETQ. Investigators reverse transcribed all isolated RNA, so they sequenced expressed TCRB transcripts. TCRdb keeps only in-frame clones here, not all; method: immunoSEQ multiplex PCR. This sample has under 450,000 clones; about 15% occur once, and the top ten carry approximately 0.019%. As for this clone: The target antigen is unknown.

CD45RO/CCR7/CD25/CD127/CD95/CD27 separated CD4+ naive, central memory, regulatory and stem cell-like memory cells by sorting. Overall study results and limits: Patients' naive, central memory and Treg TCRB repertoires seemed closer to one another than those of healthy donors.

This clonotype originated in a woman aged 18-29 years in good health. Sequencing was carried out using naive CD4+ T cells from blood. The V and J genes are TRBV5-1 and TRBJ2-1, with TRBD2 as a possible D gene (6 bases). CDR3 protein: CASSPRLLGTYNEQFF. The CDR3 nucleotides are TGCGCCAGCAGCCCGCGTTTGCTCGGGACTTACAATGAGCAGTTCTTC.